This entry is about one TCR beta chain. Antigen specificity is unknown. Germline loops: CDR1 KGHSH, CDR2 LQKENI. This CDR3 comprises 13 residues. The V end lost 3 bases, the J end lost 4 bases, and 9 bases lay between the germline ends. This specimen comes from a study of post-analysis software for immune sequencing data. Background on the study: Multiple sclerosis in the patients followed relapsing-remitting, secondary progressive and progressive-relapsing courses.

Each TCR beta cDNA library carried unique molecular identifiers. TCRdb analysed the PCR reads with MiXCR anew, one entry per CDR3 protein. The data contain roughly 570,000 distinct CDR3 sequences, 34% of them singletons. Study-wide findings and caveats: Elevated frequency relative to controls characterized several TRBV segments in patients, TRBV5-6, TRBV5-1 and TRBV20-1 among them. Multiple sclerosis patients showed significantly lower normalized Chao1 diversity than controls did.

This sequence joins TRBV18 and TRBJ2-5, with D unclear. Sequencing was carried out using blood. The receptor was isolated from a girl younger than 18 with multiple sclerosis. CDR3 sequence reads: CASSPGSRETQYF. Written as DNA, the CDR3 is TGTGCCAGCTCACCGGGCAGTAGAGAGACCCAGTACTTC.